These 21 T cell receptor beta chains share one sample of origin, sequenced in a study of blood T cell repertoires in COVID-19. Sequenced by immunoSEQ multiplex PCR; TCRdb stores in-frame clones only, minus some. The sample comprises 99,000 or so clones, about four fifths of which are singletons, and 26% rests with the top ten. Input material: peripheral blood. The receptors were gathered from a man aged 60 to 75 with acute or convalescent COVID-19.

The chain is built from TRBV15 and TRBJ1-5; TRBD1 agrees at 8 bases. The CDR3 runs 16 residues. V gave up 4 bases and J gave up 2 bases; unmatched junction bases: 7. Germline CDR1 and CDR2: LNHNV and YYDKDF (reference sequence). CDR3 nucleotide sequence: TGTGCCACCAGCATAGCAGGGGGCATTGGCAATCAGCCCCAGCATTTT. Protein: CATSIAGGIGNQPQHF.

The rearrangement joins TRBV5-6 to TRBJ2-7; 11 positions agree with TRBD2. This CDR3 contains 14 residues. Germline CDR1 and CDR2: SGHDT and YYEEEE. Trimming took 4 bases from V and 2 from J; bases not matched to a gene: 2. CDR3 DNA: TGTGCCAGCAGCGTTAGCGGGAGGGCCTACGAGCAGTACGTC. Translating gives CASSVSGRAYEQYV.

This chain joins TRBV19 and TRBJ2-2, with 7 bases fitting TRBD1. V trimming: 0 bases; J trimming: 7 bases; junction bases outside the gene matches: 5. This CDR3 has 15 amino acids. The germline V gene has CDR1 LNHDA and CDR2 SQIVND (reference sequence). In DNA form, the CDR3 reads TGTGCCAGTAGTATAGACCCGGACAGGTTCGGGGAGCTGTTTTTT. Residues: CASSIDPDRFGELFF. The full variable domain, completed using reference TRBV19 and TRBJ2-2, is DGGITQSPKYLFRKEGQNVTLSCEQNLNHDAMYWYRQDPGQGLRLIYYSQIVNDFQKGDIAEGYSVSREKKESFPLTVTSAQKNPTAFYLCASSIDPDRFGELFFGEGSRLTVL.

The chain is built from TRBV29-1 and TRBJ1-1; D call uncertain. The CDR3 covers 13 residues. Between the trimmed V and J ends, which lost 7 bases and 2 bases, there was a span of 14 bases. In germline, CDR1 is SQVTM, CDR2 ANQGSEA. The CDR3 nucleotides read TGCAGCGGGGCACAGATCACCAACACTGAAGCTTTCTTT. It specifies CSGAQITNTEAFF.

The genes are TRBV5-1 and TRBJ2-7; no clear D. With 4 bases removed from V and 3 bases from J, the gap between germline ends came to 11 bases. Germline CDR1 reads SGHRS; CDR2 reads YFSETQ. The CDR3 is 13 amino acids. Here the CDR3 reads CASSDPPGYEQYV. CDR3 nucleotides: TGCGCCAGCAGCGACCCCCCGGGCTACGAGCAGTACGTC.

The chain has TRBV7-6 and TRBJ1-1; D gene ambiguous. The CDR3 covers 17 residues. Trimming stripped 2 bases from V and 1 base from J, with 17 bases between. The germline gives CDR1 SGHVS, CDR2 FNYEAQ. The CDR3 DNA is TGTGCCAGCAGCTTACTCGGAGGAACCAATCGGAACACTGAAGCTTTCTTT. Protein product: CASSLLGGTNRNTEAFF.

The CDR3 DNA reads as TGTGCCACCAGTGTGCAGGGTGAATTTTTGGGCTATGGCTACACCTTC. This codes for CATSVQGEFLGYGYTF. J is TRBJ1-2 and V is TRBV24-1; a weak D match, TRBD1 (5 bases). The CDR3 loop spans 16 amino acids. The germline gives CDR1 KGHDR, CDR2 SFDVKD. Trimming pared 5 bases from V and 4 bases from J, leaving 19 bases between.

This clone occurred once. The CDR3 DNA sequence: TGCGCCAGCAGCCAAGGGAGGGCTAGCGGCTACCTGTTCTTC. It is translated as CASSQGRASGYLFF. The genes are TRBV4-3 and TRBJ2-1; TRBD2 matches 7 bases. The CDR3 sequence is 14 residues long. With 1 base clipped from V and 15 bases from J, the junction kept 12 bases outside the gene matches. CDR1 LGHNA and CDR2 YSLEER come from the germline V gene.

In its sample, this clone was seen once. V usage is TRBV19 and J usage is TRBJ1-1; unclear D gene. Germline V CDR1 and CDR2: LNHDA, SQIVND (reference sequence). The CDR3 is 20 amino acids. Trimming took 0 bases from V and 2 from J, leaving 25 bases between them. The CDR3 here is CASSIDYRGLALLRNTEAFF. The CDR3 region has the DNA TGTGCCAGTAGTATAGATTACCGCGGACTCGCCCTTCTACGAAACACTGAAGCTTTCTTT.

This chain connects TRBV6-5 to TRBJ2-3; D perhaps matches TRBD1 (6 bases). Deletions cut 1 base from V and 0 bases from J, with 8 bases between. There are 15 residues in the CDR3. CDR1 is MNHEY and CDR2 is SVGAGI in the germline V gene. The CDR3 DNA sequence: TGTGCCAGCAGTTACTGGGGGCGGAGCACAGATACGCAGTATTTT. It encodes CASSYWGRSTDTQYF.

V and J are TRBV18 and TRBJ1-4; TRBD1 matches at 10 bases. V dropped 5 bases and J dropped 7; count of bases not matched to a gene: 7. The V gene's germline CDR1 is KGHSH and CDR2 LQKENI. The CDR3 spans 15 residues. CDR3 DNA sequence: TGTGCCAGCTCAGAGACAGGGGGCAAGAGTGAAAAACTGTTTTTT. The encoded protein is CASSETGGKSEKLFF.

In DNA form, the CDR3 reads TGTGCCAGCAGTGAACAGGGGGTAATGAACACTGAAGCTTTCTTT. It translates to CASSEQGVMNTEAFF. The J gene is TRBJ1-1, the V gene TRBV2, with TRBD1 matching over 7 bases. In germline, CDR1 is SNHLY, CDR2 FYNNEI. The length of the CDR3 is 15 residues. V lost 2 bases to trimming and J lost 0 bases; unmatched junction nucleotides: 3. Variable domain in full (rest from reference TRBV2 and TRBJ1-1): EPEVTQTPSHQVTQMGQEVILRCVPISNHLYFYWYRQILGQKVEFLVSFYNNEISEKSEIFDDQFSVERPDGSNFTLKIRSTKLEDSAMYFCASSEQGVMNTEAFFGQGTRLTVV.

The chain uses TRBV27 and TRBJ2-7, with D maybe TRBD2 (5 bases). The V and J ends lost 1 base and 0 bases respectively, with 7 bases between them. This CDR3 is built from 14 residues. Per the germline V gene, CDR1 is MNHEY and CDR2 is SMNVEV (reference sequence). The CDR3 nucleotides read TGTGCCAGCAGTTTATGGGCGGGCTCCTACGAGCAGTACTTC. Translation gives CASSLWAGSYEQYF.

The chain uses TRBV27 and TRBJ2-2; no firm D call. V gave up 2 bases and J gave up 4 bases, with 8 bases separating them. This CDR3 contains 14 residues. Germline V gives CDR1 MNHEY, CDR2 SMNVEV (reference sequence). CDR3 DNA: TGTGCCAGCAGTTTAGCAGTCGCCACCGGGGAGCTGTTTTTT. Its protein product is CASSLAVATGELFF.

The rearrangement uses TRBV27 and TRBJ1-5; D gene uncertain. Germline V gives CDR1 MNHEY, CDR2 SMNVEV (reference sequence). The CDR3 is made up of 15 amino acids. Trimming cost V 5 bases and J 2 bases, with 13 bases left between them. The CDR3 region has the DNA TGTGCCAGCAGTCCCGGAGGGCGAGGCAATCAGCCCCAGCATTTT. Translation: CASSPGGRGNQPQHF.

The chain links TRBV6-6 to TRBJ2-7; perhaps TRBD1 as D (6 bases). Germline CDR1 and CDR2: MNHNY and SVGAGI (reference sequence). Trimming took 7 bases from V and 6 from J, leaving 22 bases between them. The CDR3 totals 15 residues. CDR3 bases: TGTGCCAGCACCTCAAAAAACAGGGAGTCGGCCGAGCAGTACTTC. Amino acid sequence: CASTSKNRESAEQYF.

The rearrangement joins TRBV19 to TRBJ2-1; 9 nucleotides align to TRBD1. V shed 7 bases, J shed 4 bases, and the junction held 11 bases outside the gene matches. Germline V CDR1 and CDR2: LNHDA, SQIVND (reference sequence). There are 16 residues in the CDR3. In nucleotides, the CDR3 is TGTGCCAGTACCAGCATAGGACAGGGGCAATACAATGAGCAGTTCTTC. It codes for CASTSIGQGQYNEQFF.

The J gene is TRBJ2-1, the V gene TRBV18; tentative D call: TRBD1 (5 bases). V was cut by 6 bases and J by 0 bases, with 12 bases left in between. Germline V gene data show CDR1 as KGHSH and CDR2 as LQKENI. The CDR3 is 15 residues long. The CDR3, as DNA: TGTGCCAGCTCCCTTAGACAGTCCTCCTACAATGAGCAGTTCTTC. Protein product: CASSLRQSSYNEQFF.

As concerns this clone: Likely a read error: the CDR3 ends without its conserved phenylalanine or tryptophan. V is TRBV6-4 and J is TRBJ1-1, with D unresolved. V lost 5 bases and J lost 0, with 7 bases in between. The CDR3 covers 13 residues. Germline CDR1 reads MRHNA; CDR2 reads SNTAGT. CDR3 amino acids: CASSTELNTEAFL. The CDR3 nucleotides read TGTGCCAGCAGTACAGAGTTGAACACTGAAGCTTTCCTT.

The genes are TRBV15 and TRBJ2-2; TRBD1 agrees at 7 bases. With V trimmed by 5 bases and J by 4 bases, 7 bases remained unmatched. CDR3 length: 15 residues. The germline V gene encodes CDR1 LNHNV and CDR2 YYDKDF (reference sequence). The CDR3 nucleotides read TGTGCCACCAGCCCCCGGGACAGCATCACCGGGGAGCTGTTTTTT. This sequence encodes CATSPRDSITGELFF.

The chain joins TRBV18 to TRBJ1-6, with D possibly matching TRBD1 (5 bases). This CDR3 is built from 14 residues. CDR1 is KGHSH, CDR2 LQKENI, per germline. V was cut by 3 bases and J by 8 bases, with 11 bases left in between. The CDR3 nucleotides are TGTGCCAGCTCACCGGGAGGGGACGATTCACCCCTCCACTTT. Translation gives CASSPGGDDSPLHF.